Below, 27 T cell receptor beta chains from the same sample are listed, as sequenced in a study of blood T cell repertoires in COVID-19. Sequenced by immunoSEQ multiplex PCR; TCRdb stores in-frame clones only, minus some. The top ten clones hold around 4.5% of a sample with a few hundred thousand clones, just over 85% of them seen once. Sequencing was performed on peripheral blood. The source is a man in his fifties or sixties with acute or convalescent COVID-19.

The V call is TRBV19, the J call TRBJ1-5, with TRBD1 identical over 9 bases. With 5 bases clipped from V and 5 bases from J, the junction kept 10 bases outside the gene matches. This CDR3 spans 16 amino acids. CDR1 is LNHDA, CDR2 SQIVND, per germline (reference sequence). The CDR3 sequence is CASSSTGGRLDQPQHF. The DNA of the CDR3 is TGTGCCAGTAGTTCCACAGGGGGCAGGTTGGATCAGCCCCAGCATTTT.

The chain uses TRBV20-1 and TRBJ1-6, with D unclear. This CDR3 comprises 12 residues. Trimming shortened V by 5 bases and J by 8 bases, and 10 bases separated the two germline ends. Per the germline V gene, CDR1 is DFQATT and CDR2 is SNEGSKA (reference sequence). CDR3 protein: CSARARDSPLHF. Written as DNA, the CDR3 is TGCAGTGCTCGTGCAAGAGATTCACCCCTCCACTTT.

This chain joins TRBV20-1 and TRBJ2-1; TRBD2 matches at 12 bases. This CDR3 is built from 15 residues. V dropped 3 bases and J dropped 7; count of bases not matched to a gene: 7. Per the germline V gene, CDR1 is DFQATT and CDR2 is SNEGSKA (reference sequence). In DNA, the CDR3 is TGCAGTGCTAGTGATCCTAGCGGGGGGGCGAATGAGCAGTTCTTC. This translates into CSASDPSGGANEQFF.

This chain joins TRBV5-1 and TRBJ2-1, with a weak D call TRBD2 (5 bases). The ends were cut back, 5 bases at V and 0 bases at J, with 21 bases in the middle. This CDR3 is built from 18 residues. Per the germline V gene, CDR1 is SGHRS and CDR2 is YFSETQ. CDR3 loop: CASSSIGKSDSSYNEQFF. The CDR3 nucleotides read TGCGCCAGCAGTAGTATCGGGAAAAGTGATAGCTCCTACAATGAGCAGTTCTTC.

The genes are TRBV7-9 and TRBJ1-2; 7 nucleotides match TRBD1. The germline CDR1 and CDR2 sequences are SEHNR and FQNEAQ (reference sequence). The CDR3 is 13 residues long. The trim removed 4 bases at V and 2 bases at J, leaving 1 base unmatched. As DNA, the CDR3 is TGTGCCAGCAGCTGGGACAGAAACTATGGCTACACCTTC. Translating it yields CASSWDRNYGYTF.

V and J are TRBV2 and TRBJ1-2, with a possible D match to TRBD1 (5 bases). Germline assignment: CDR1 SNHLY and CDR2 FYNNEI. Trimming stripped 2 bases from V and 4 bases from J, with 23 bases between. The CDR3 has 18 residues. DNA for the CDR3: TGTGCCAGCAGTGAAACCCCCATCGGACATACCCAAAGCTATGGCTACACCTTC. As protein: CASSETPIGHTQSYGYTF.

The chain employs TRBV6-2 or TRBV6-3 and TRBJ1-5; a weak D match, TRBD1 (6 bases). Germline V lookup: CDR1 MNHEY, CDR2 SVGEGT. The CDR3 length is 15 residues. Trimming took 5 bases from V and 5 from J, leaving 16 bases between them. The CDR3 nucleotides are TGTGCCAGCAGTCGCAGGGGCGGAGGTGATCAGCCCCAGCATTTT. Translated: CASSRRGGGDQPQHF.

This rearrangement joins TRBV3-1 (or the pseudogene TRBV3-2) to TRBJ2-6; D not resolved. Trimming removed 2 bases at V and 4 bases at J, with 6 bases between. This CDR3 region has 14 residues. The germline CDR1 and CDR2 sequences are LGHDT and YNNKEL (reference sequence). The CDR3 spells CASSQLSGANVLTF. The CDR3 DNA sequence: TGTGCCAGCAGCCAATTATCCGGGGCCAACGTCCTGACTTTC.

The J gene is TRBJ2-1, the V gene TRBV4-1; TRBD2 matches at 10 bases. Germline loops: CDR1 MGHRA, CDR2 YSYEKL. V lost 0 bases and J lost 4; bases outside the gene matches: 12. This CDR3 region has 19 residues. The CDR3: CASSQDATPVTSGYNEQFF. The CDR3 DNA reads as TGCGCCAGCAGCCAAGATGCCACACCGGTGACTAGCGGGTACAATGAGCAGTTCTTC.

This sequence joins TRBV5-4 and TRBJ2-2; 16 bases fit TRBD2. The germline V gene has CDR1 SGHNT and CDR2 YYREEE (reference sequence). This CDR3 region has 17 residues. V lost 4 bases and J lost 7; bases outside the gene matches: 7. CDR3 nucleotide sequence: TGTGCCAGCAGCGGAGGGACTAGCGGGGGGGCCCTCGGGGAGCTGTTTTTT. Amino acid sequence: CASSGGTSGGALGELFF.

V and J are TRBV4-1 and TRBJ1-4; 10 nucleotides match TRBD1. The CDR3 totals 16 residues. Germline trimming cut 9 bases from V and 4 bases from J; bases unmatched to any gene: 11. Germline-derived CDR1 and CDR2 are MGHRA and YSYEKL. CDR3 amino acids: CASRQGAILNNEKLFF. DNA for the CDR3: TGCGCCAGTCGACAGGGGGCCATACTTAATAATGAAAAACTGTTTTTT.

The rearrangement links TRBV14 to TRBJ1-2, with D possibly matching TRBD1 (5 bases). The length of the CDR3 is 13 residues. From germline, CDR1 is SGHDN and CDR2 FVKESK. V was pared by 4 bases and J by 8 bases, with 14 bases between. Here the CDR3 reads CASSPRTWGGYTF. DNA of the CDR3: TGTGCCAGCAGCCCCCGGACATGGGGAGGCTACACCTTC. Full variable domain (outside the CDR3, taken from reference TRBV14 and TRBJ1-2): EAGVTQFPSHSVIEKGQTVTLRCDPISGHDNLYWYRRVMGKEIKFLLHFVKESKQDESGMPNNRFLAERTGGTYSTLKVQPAELEDSGVYFCASSPRTWGGYTFGSGTRLTVV.

This chain connects TRBV6-5 to TRBJ1-2; a weak D match, TRBD1 (5 bases). The CDR3 loop spans 15 amino acids. V was clipped by 3 bases and J by 6 bases, with 17 bases between them. Germline assignment: CDR1 MNHEY and CDR2 SVGAGI. CDR3 in amino acids: CASSYPLPSRDGYTF. The DNA of the CDR3 is TGTGCCAGCAGTTATCCCCTTCCAAGCAGGGATGGCTACACCTTC.

This clone turned up a few times. CDR3 sequence reads: CASSIVRAPNTEAFF. The CDR3 DNA reads as TGTGCCAGTAGTATAGTCAGGGCACCGAACACTGAAGCTTTCTTT. The rearrangement links TRBV19 to TRBJ1-1; D is perhaps TRBD1 (5 bases). The ends were cut back, 1 base at V and 1 base at J, with 10 bases in the middle. The CDR3 length is 15 residues. CDR1 LNHDA and CDR2 SQIVND come from the germline V gene (reference sequence).

The gene calls are TRBV15 and TRBJ2-7, with D possibly being TRBD1 (5 bases). The CDR3 runs to 14 residues. V was shortened by 3 bases and J by 0 bases, with 9 bases between the two germline ends. Germline CDR1 and CDR2: LNHNV and YYDKDF (reference sequence). CDR3 DNA sequence: TGTGCCACCAGCAGCCTCCAGGGCTCCTACGAGCAGTACTTC. As protein: CATSSLQGSYEQYF.

This chain connects TRBV3-1 (or the pseudogene TRBV3-2) to TRBJ1-2; possibly TRBD1 for D (6 bases). With 3 bases removed from V and 6 bases from J, the gap between germline ends came to 8 bases. The CDR3 loop spans 12 amino acids. The germline CDR1 and CDR2 sequences are LGHDT and YNNKEL (reference sequence). The CDR3 DNA reads TGTGCCAGCAGCCACAGGGGCCATGGCTACACCTTC. Residues: CASSHRGHGYTF.

The gene calls are TRBV3-1 (or the pseudogene TRBV3-2) and TRBJ2-1; 8 bases line up with TRBD1. With 1 base clipped from V and 10 bases from J, the junction kept 6 bases outside the gene matches. Germline lookup yields CDR1 LGHDT and CDR2 YNNKEL (reference sequence). CDR3 length: 14 residues. CDR3 amino acids: CASSQVGRGHEQFF. As DNA, the CDR3 is TGTGCCAGCAGCCAAGTCGGCAGGGGGCACGAGCAGTTCTTC.

This clone has more than one count but fewer than ten. The chain uses TRBV7-9 and TRBJ1-2; TRBD1 matches at 7 bases. The CDR3 sequence is 13 residues long. Germline V gene data show CDR1 as SEHNR and CDR2 as FQNEAQ (reference sequence). Trimming at V came to 1 base and at J to 9 bases, leaving 5 bases not matched to a gene. CDR3 DNA sequence: TGTGCCAGCAGCTTAGGTCCGGGACAGAGCTACACCTTC. This translates into CASSLGPGQSYTF.

This chain links TRBV6-5 with TRBJ2-2; 7 bases match TRBD1. Per the germline V gene, CDR1 is MNHEY and CDR2 is SVGAGI. J gave up 5 bases and V 11 bases, and 11 bases lay outside the gene matches. CDR3 size: 14 residues. This CDR3 is CAGKPGQWTGELFF. For the CDR3, the DNA is TGTGCCGGGAAACCGGGACAGTGGACCGGGGAGCTGTTTTTT.

Worth noting for this clone: In the same sample, other DNA sequences code for this CDR3. The rearrangement joins TRBV5-1 to TRBJ2-1; TRBD1 matches at 9 bases. CDR1 SGHRS and CDR2 YFSETQ come from the germline V gene. With V trimmed by 2 bases and J by 0 bases, 0 bases remained unmatched. The CDR3 runs 15 residues. CDR3 DNA: TGCGCCAGCAGCTTACAGGGGGCCTCCTACAATGAGCAGTTCTTC. It yields the protein CASSLQGASYNEQFF.

The rearrangement joins TRBV6-1 to TRBJ1-6; the match to TRBD1 covers 7 bases. The CDR3 consists of 15 residues. J was trimmed by 9 bases and V by 5 bases; bases with no gene match: 10. Germline loops: CDR1 MNHNS, CDR2 SASEGT. The CDR3: CASSFGLEGASPLHF. For the CDR3, the DNA is TGTGCCAGCAGTTTCGGGCTAGAGGGGGCTTCACCCCTCCACTTT.

This clone turned up a few times. The CDR3 loop reads CSVELADRVAGELFF. The CDR3 nucleotides read TGCAGCGTCGAACTCGCCGACAGGGTAGCCGGGGAGCTGTTTTTT. The chain joins TRBV29-1 to TRBJ2-2; 7 bases map to TRBD1. V was clipped by 6 bases and J by 6 bases; unmatched bases: 13. The CDR3 spans 15 residues. The V gene's germline CDR1 is SQVTM and CDR2 ANQGSEA.

This chain links TRBV19 with TRBJ2-7; 11 bases agree with TRBD1. J lost 7 bases, V lost 8 bases, and 10 bases had no gene match. Germline V gives CDR1 LNHDA, CDR2 SQIVND (reference sequence). The CDR3 has 14 residues. The CDR3 loop is CASAPGTGGFEQYF. The DNA for the CDR3 is TGTGCCAGTGCCCCCGGGACAGGGGGGTTTGAGCAGTACTTC.

Only a few counts were recorded for this clone. The chain links TRBV6-5 to TRBJ1-1, with D uncertain. V was shortened by 2 bases and J by 1 base, with 5 bases between the two germline ends. There are 13 residues in the CDR3. Germline CDR1 reads MNHEY; CDR2 reads SVGAGI. CDR3: CASSYEGNTEAFF. For the CDR3, the DNA is TGTGCCAGCAGTTACGAGGGGAACACTGAAGCTTTCTTT.

The chain employs TRBV27 and TRBJ1-1, with TRBD1 matching over 7 bases. V gave up 3 bases and J gave up 5 bases; unmatched junction bases: 6. The CDR3 runs to 14 residues. Per the germline V gene, CDR1 is MNHEY and CDR2 is SMNVEV (reference sequence). The CDR3: CASSLKRGLTEAFF. DNA of the CDR3: TGTGCCAGCAGTTTGAAGAGGGGGCTAACTGAAGCTTTCTTT.

The gene calls are TRBV18 and TRBJ2-1, with D tentatively TRBD2 (5 bases). The CDR3 covers 12 residues. The germline V gene has CDR1 KGHSH and CDR2 LQKENI. V lost 3 bases, J lost 9 bases, and 9 bases lay in between. The CDR3 DNA is TGTGCCAGCTCACCCGCCGGGGTTGAGCAGTTCTTC. Its translation is CASSPAGVEQFF.

The genes are TRBV18 and TRBJ1-1; TRBD1 agrees at 8 bases. Looked up from germline, CDR1 is KGHSH and CDR2 is LQKENI. V was pared by 2 bases and J by 0 bases, with 2 bases of the junction left unmatched. The CDR3 sequence is 15 residues long. CDR3 DNA sequence: TGTGCCAGCTCACCAAGGGGACAGGTGAACACTGAAGCTTTCTTT. Its translation is CASSPRGQVNTEAFF. Full variable domain (remainder filled in from reference TRBV18 and TRBJ1-1): NAGVMQNPRHLVRRRGQEARLRCSPMKGHSHVYWYRQLPEEGLKFMVYLQKENIIDESGMPKERFSAEFPKEGPSILRIQQVVRGDSAAYFCASSPRGQVNTEAFFGQGTRLTVV.